These T cell receptor beta chains were read from a single sample in a study of cytomegalovirus exposure and HLA in healthy donors. Assay used: immunoSEQ multiplex PCR; TCRdb lists only in-frame clones, some missing. The table lists a few hundred thousand clones, 84% of them singletons, with approximately 2% in the top ten. The sample consisted of PBMCs. These receptors all come from a woman in her thirties or forties in good health and CMV-seropositive. CDR3s include the opening cysteine and the closing phenylalanine or tryptophan. D genes are given only for firm matches. Size values are once, few and many counts, or a class for expanded clones, and some rows have none.

d_call	v_call	clone_size	j_call	cdr3_aa	cdr3_nt
TRBD2	TRBV6-5	NA	TRBJ2-7	CASSATSGSHEQYF	TGTGCCAGCAGTGCGACTAGCGGGAGCCACGAGCAGTACTTC
NA	TRBV19	NA	TRBJ2-5	CASRLRAQETQYF	TGTGCCAGTAGGCTCAGGGCCCAAGAGACCCAGTACTTC
NA	TRBV5-6	NA	TRBJ2-7	CASSLAGSPLGEQYF	TGTGCCAGCAGCTTAGCCGGGTCGCCCCTCGGGGAGCAGTACTTC
TRBD2	TRBV5-4	NA	TRBJ2-1	CASSLGGLAGVREQFF	TGTGCCAGCAGCTTGGGGGGACTAGCGGGAGTCCGGGAGCAGTTCTTC
NA	TRBV2	NA	TRBJ1-1	CASSEHGTEAFF	TGTGCCAGCAGTGAACACGGCACTGAAGCTTTCTTT
TRBD1	TRBV9	NA	TRBJ2-3	CASSVGETGAGDTQYF	TGTGCCAGCAGCGTAGGGGAGACAGGGGCAGGAGATACGCAGTATTTT
NA	TRBV30	NA	TRBJ2-7	CAWSPQVGYEQYF	TGTGCCTGGAGCCCTCAGGTAGGCTACGAGCAGTACTTC
TRBD2	TRBV27	NA	TRBJ2-1	CASSSGLAGVDEQFF	TGTGCCAGCAGTTCTGGACTAGCGGGAGTGGATGAGCAGTTCTTC
NA	TRBV19	NA	TRBJ2-2	CASSMGHQNSGELFF	TGTGCCAGTAGTATGGGACACCAGAATTCCGGGGAGCTGTTTTTT
TRBD1	TRBV19	NA	TRBJ2-7	CASSMDFLTGGYNEQYF	TGTGCCAGTAGTATGGACTTTTTGACAGGGGGCTATAACGAGCAGTACTTC
NA	TRBV10-3	once	TRBJ1-1	CAISPNMILTIGEAFF	TGTGCCATCAGCCCCAACATGATATTAACAATTGGTGAAGCTTTCTTT
NA	TRBV28	once	TRBJ1-1	CASSLGGQLNTEAFF	TGTGCCAGCAGTTTAGGGGGCCAGCTGAACACTGAAGCTTTCTTT
TRBD1	TRBV6-5	NA	TRBJ1-2	CASRRTGDTYGYTF	TGTGCCAGCAGGCGGACAGGGGATACCTATGGCTACACCTTC